This T cell receptor (beta chain) was identified during a study of T cells expressing NK-cell markers. Looked up from germline, CDR1 is SEHNR and CDR2 is FQNEAQ (reference sequence). This CDR3 comprises 16 residues. TCRdb reprocessed the 5' RACE reads and keeps a single row for each CDR3 protein, giving no DNA. The data include about 150,000 distinct CDR3 sequences; the top ten clones carry around 35%. The TCR originated in a woman in her fifties or sixties in good health. J is TRBJ2-1 and V is TRBV7-9; TCRdb gives TRBD2 as the D gene, but with no DNA this cannot be confirmed. Sequencing used blood T cells: a sorted CD56 or NKG2C T cell subset, CD4+ or CD8+ T cells, or bulk PBMC T cells (not recorded which). This chain's CDR3 is CASSHPRLAGSYEQFF.